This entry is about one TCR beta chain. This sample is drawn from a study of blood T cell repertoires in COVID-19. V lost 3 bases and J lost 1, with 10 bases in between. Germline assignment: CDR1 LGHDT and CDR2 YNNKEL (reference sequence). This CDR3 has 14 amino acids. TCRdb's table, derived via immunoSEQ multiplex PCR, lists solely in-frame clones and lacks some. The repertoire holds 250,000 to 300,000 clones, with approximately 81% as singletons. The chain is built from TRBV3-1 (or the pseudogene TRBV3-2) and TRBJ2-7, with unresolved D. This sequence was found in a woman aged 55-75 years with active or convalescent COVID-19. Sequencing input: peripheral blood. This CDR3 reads CASSHPMFSYEQYF. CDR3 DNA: TGTGCCAGCAGCCACCCTATGTTTTCCTACGAGCAGTACTTC.